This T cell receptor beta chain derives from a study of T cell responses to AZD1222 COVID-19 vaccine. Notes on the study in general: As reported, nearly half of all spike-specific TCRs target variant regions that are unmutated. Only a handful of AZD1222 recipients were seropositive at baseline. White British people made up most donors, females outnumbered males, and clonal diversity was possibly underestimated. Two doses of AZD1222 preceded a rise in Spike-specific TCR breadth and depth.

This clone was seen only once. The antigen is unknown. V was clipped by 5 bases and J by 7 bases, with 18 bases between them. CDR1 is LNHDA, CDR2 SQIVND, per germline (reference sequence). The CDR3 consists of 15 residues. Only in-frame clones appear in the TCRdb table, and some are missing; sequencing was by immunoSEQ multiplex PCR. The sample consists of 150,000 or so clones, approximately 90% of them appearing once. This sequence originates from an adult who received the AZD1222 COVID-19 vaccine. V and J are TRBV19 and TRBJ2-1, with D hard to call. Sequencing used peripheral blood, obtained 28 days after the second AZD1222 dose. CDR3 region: CASSSRRASSNEQFF. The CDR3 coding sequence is TGTGCCAGTAGTTCTAGACGGGCCAGCTCTAATGAGCAGTTCTTC.